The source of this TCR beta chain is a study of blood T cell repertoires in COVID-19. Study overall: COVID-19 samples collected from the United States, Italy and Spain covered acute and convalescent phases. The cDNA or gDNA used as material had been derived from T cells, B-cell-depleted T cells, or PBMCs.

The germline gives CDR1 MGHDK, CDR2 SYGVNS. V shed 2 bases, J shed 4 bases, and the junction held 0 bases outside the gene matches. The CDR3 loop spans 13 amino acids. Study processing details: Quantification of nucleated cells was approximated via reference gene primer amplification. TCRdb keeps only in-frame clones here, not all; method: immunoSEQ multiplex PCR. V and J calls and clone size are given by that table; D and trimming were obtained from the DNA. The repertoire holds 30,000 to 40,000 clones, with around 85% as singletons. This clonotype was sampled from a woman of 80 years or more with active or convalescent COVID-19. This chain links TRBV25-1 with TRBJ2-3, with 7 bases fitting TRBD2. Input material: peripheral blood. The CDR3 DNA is TGTGCCAGCAGTGAAGCGGGGGCAGATACGCAGTATTTT. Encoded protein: CASSEAGADTQYF.